Below, 21 T cell receptor beta chains from the same sample are listed, as sequenced in a study of monozygotic twins with inflammatory bowel disease. TCRdb reanalyzed the 5' RACE reads, giving one entry per CDR3 protein sequence and no DNA. The sample table sets out roughly 200,000 distinct CDR3 sequences. Sequenced: blood. These receptors were taken from a human donor with ulcerative colitis or Crohn's disease, or a healthy co-twin of an affected twin (not recorded which).

This chain links TRBV6-1 with TRBJ1-1; without DNA, the TCRdb call of TRBD1 cannot be checked. This CDR3 is built from 17 residues. Germline assignment: CDR1 MNHNS and CDR2 SASEGT. The CDR3 loop reads CASSDGRGRGMNTEAFF.

The rearrangement uses TRBV5-1 and TRBJ1-1. This CDR3 has 15 amino acids. Germline CDR1 reads SGHRS; CDR2 reads YFSETQ. The CDR3 loop is CASSLEDSMNTEAFF.

This chain connects TRBV7-2 to TRBJ2-7. Germline lookup yields CDR1 SGHTA and CDR2 FQGNSA. This CDR3 comprises 14 residues. The CDR3: CASSLGLNSYEQYF.

The rearrangement links TRBV4-1 to TRBJ1-6. This CDR3 has 14 amino acids. Germline-derived CDR1 and CDR2 are MGHRA and YSYEKL. The CDR3 loop reads CASSQVVYNSPLHF.

The chain couples TRBV11-2 to TRBJ2-3; TCRdb's D call of TRBD2 is untestable without DNA. The CDR3 totals 16 residues. Germline CDR1 reads SGHAT; CDR2 reads FQNNGV. CDR3 in amino acids: CASSLVERGFTDTQYF.

The CDR3: CASRYPYRGANEQFF. This chain links TRBV7-9 with TRBJ2-1; TCRdb lists TRBD1, though no DNA is available to test this call. Germline values: CDR1 SEHNR, CDR2 FQNEAQ (reference sequence). The CDR3 sequence is 15 residues long. The full variable domain, in which reference TRBV7-9 and TRBJ2-1 provide the parts outside the CDR3, is DTGVSQNPRHKITKRGQNVTFRCDPISEHNRLYWYRQTLGQGPEFLTYFQNEAQLEKSRLLSDRFSAERPKGSFSTLEIQRTEQGDSAMYLCASRYPYRGANEQFFGPGTRLTVL.

The genes are TRBV5-1 and TRBJ2-1; lacking DNA, the TRBD2 call made by TCRdb goes unchecked. This CDR3 spans 15 amino acids. From germline, CDR1 is SGHRS and CDR2 YFSETQ. CDR3 loop: CASSSAGGDYNEQFF.

The chain uses TRBV29-1 and TRBJ1-4; TCRdb picks TRBD1, but there is no DNA to check that call. Germline V gives CDR1 SQVTM, CDR2 ANQGSEA. CDR3 size: 14 residues. CDR3 in amino acids: CSVREQGRDEKLFF. The complete variable domain, with remaining parts taken from reference TRBV29-1 and TRBJ1-4, reads SAVISQKPSRDICQRGTSLTIQCQVDSQVTMMFWYRQQPGQSLTLIATANQGSEATYESGFVIDKFPISRPNLTFSTLTVSNMSPEDSSIYLCSVREQGRDEKLFFGSGTQLSVL.

The chain has TRBV6-2 or TRBV6-3 and TRBJ2-1; TCRdb reports TRBD2, a call that lacks DNA to check it against. Per germline, CDR1 MNHEY and CDR2 SVGEGT. The CDR3 has 16 amino acids. CDR3 loop: CASSYWLAGPGNEQFF.

V is TRBV5-1 and J is TRBJ2-3; TCRdb lists TRBD2, though no DNA is available to test this call. The CDR3 extends over 14 amino acids. Germline V lookup: CDR1 SGHRS, CDR2 YFSETQ. CDR3: CASSLGAAVDTQYF.

The chain has TRBV5-8 and TRBJ2-6; TCRdb gives TRBD2 as the D gene, but with no DNA this cannot be confirmed. CDR1 is SGHTS and CDR2 is YDEGEE in the germline V gene. This CDR3 is 15 amino acids long. The CDR3 here is CASSLEGLGANVLTF.

The chain has TRBV7-9 and TRBJ2-7; TCRdb lists TRBD1, though no DNA is available to test this call. Germline CDR1 is SEHNR and CDR2 is FQNEAQ (reference sequence). CDR3 length: 13 residues. Here the CDR3 reads CASTVSGAYEQYF. Together with reference TRBV7-9 and TRBJ2-7, the CDR3 gives the full variable domain: DTGVSQNPRHKITKRGQNVTFRCDPISEHNRLYWYRQTLGQGPEFLTYFQNEAQLEKSRLLSDRFSAERPKGSFSTLEIQRTEQGDSAMYLCASTVSGAYEQYFGPGTRLTVT.

The J gene is TRBJ1-1, the V gene TRBV12-3 or TRBV12-4. The CDR3 is made up of 13 amino acids. The CDR3 protein is CASSSTSNTEAFF.

This chain links TRBV21-1 with TRBJ2-3; TCRdb returns TRBD1, unconfirmable since there is no DNA. TRBV21-1 is designated a pseudogene. The CDR3 loop spans 18 amino acids. The CDR3: CATRQRGDGGGSTDTQYF.

The chain recombines TRBV25-1 with TRBJ2-5; TCRdb picks TRBD1, but there is no DNA to check that call. The CDR3 covers 15 residues. Germline CDR1 reads MGHDK; CDR2 reads SYGVNS. This CDR3 is CASTRGDCYQETQYF. Looking up the rest from reference TRBV25-1 and TRBJ2-5 gives the full variable domain: EADIYQTPRYLVIGTGKKITLECSQTMGHDKMYWYQQDPGMELHLIHYSYGVNSTEKGDLSSESTVSRIRTEHFPLTLESARPSHTSQYLCASTRGDCYQETQYFGPGTRLLVL.

The chain recombines TRBV9 with TRBJ2-3; TCRdb indicates TRBD2, and absent DNA this call remains unverified. There are 15 residues in the CDR3. CDR1 is SGDLS and CDR2 is YYNGEE in the germline V gene. CDR3 region: CASSPSGTRTDTQYF.

The J gene is TRBJ2-1, the V gene TRBV18. Germline values: CDR1 KGHSH, CDR2 LQKENI. The length of the CDR3 is 13 residues. The CDR3 sequence: CASSPRNGDEQFF. The full variable domain, rest sourced from reference TRBV18 and TRBJ2-1, is NAGVMQNPRHLVRRRGQEARLRCSPMKGHSHVYWYRQLPEEGLKFMVYLQKENIIDESGMPKERFSAEFPKEGPSILRIQQVVRGDSAAYFCASSPRNGDEQFFGPGTRLTVL.

CDR3: CASSPSGMNTGELFF. The chain joins TRBV5-1 to TRBJ2-2; the TCRdb D gene call, TRBD2, has no DNA to confirm it. This CDR3 spans 15 amino acids. The germline gives CDR1 SGHRS, CDR2 YFSETQ.

This chain uses TRBV6-1 with TRBJ1-2. CDR1 MNHNS and CDR2 SASEGT come from the germline V gene. The CDR3 sequence is 14 residues long. CDR3 sequence reads: CASSEQRGFGGYTF.

This sequence joins TRBV5-1 and TRBJ1-1; TCRdb names TRBD1, which stays unverified in the absence of DNA. The CDR3 length is 16 residues. Per germline, CDR1 SGHRS and CDR2 YFSETQ. This CDR3 reads CASSLTGQKMNTEAFF.

V is TRBV6-5 and J is TRBJ1-1. Germline V gene lookup returns CDR1 MNHEY and CDR2 SVGAGI. The CDR3 spans 11 residues. The CDR3 here is CASKYNTEAFF.